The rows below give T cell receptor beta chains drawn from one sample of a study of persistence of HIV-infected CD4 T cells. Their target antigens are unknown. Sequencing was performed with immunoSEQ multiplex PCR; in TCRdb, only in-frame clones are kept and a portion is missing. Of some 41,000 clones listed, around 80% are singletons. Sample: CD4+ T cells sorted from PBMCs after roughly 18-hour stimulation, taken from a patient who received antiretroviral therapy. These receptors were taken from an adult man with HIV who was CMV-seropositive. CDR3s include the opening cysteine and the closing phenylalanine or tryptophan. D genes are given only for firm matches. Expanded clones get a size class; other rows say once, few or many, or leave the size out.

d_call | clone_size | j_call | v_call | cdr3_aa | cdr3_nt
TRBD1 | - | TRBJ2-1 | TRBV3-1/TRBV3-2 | CASSSTGAYNEQFF | TGTGCCAGCAGTTCGACAGGGGCCTACAATGAGCAGTTCTTC
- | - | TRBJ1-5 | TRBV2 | CASSTKNNQPQHF | TGTGCCAGCAGTACGAAGAACAATCAGCCCCAGCATTTT
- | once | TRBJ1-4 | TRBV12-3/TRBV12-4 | CASRERANEKLFF | TGTGCCAGCAGGGAAAGGGCCAATGAAAAACTGTTTTTT
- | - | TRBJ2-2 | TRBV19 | CASSVGPAGELFF | TGTGCCAGTAGTGTGGGGCCTGCGGGGGAGCTGTTTTTT
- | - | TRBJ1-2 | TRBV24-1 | CATSDSGQRLSYGYTF | TGTGCCACCAGTGACTCCGGACAGAGACTCTCCTATGGCTACACCTTC
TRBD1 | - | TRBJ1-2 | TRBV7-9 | CASSLVTGGGYGYTF | TGTGCCAGCAGCTTAGTGACAGGGGGTGGCTATGGCTACACCTTC
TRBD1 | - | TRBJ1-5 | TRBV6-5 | CASSQDRGKNQPQHF | TGTGCCAGCTCCCAGGACAGGGGGAAAAATCAGCCCCAGCATTTT
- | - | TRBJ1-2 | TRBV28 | CASSKVPVTASGYTF | TGTGCCAGCAGCAAAGTCCCCGTCACGGCAAGCGGCTACACCTTC
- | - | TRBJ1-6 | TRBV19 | CASKNQGRNNSPLHF | TGTGCCAGTAAGAATCAGGGACGGAATAATTCACCCCTCCACTTT
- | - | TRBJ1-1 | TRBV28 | CASYSGAFF | TGTGCCAGTTACTCCGGAGCTTTCTTT
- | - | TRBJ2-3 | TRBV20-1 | CSAVRGDTQYF | TGCAGTGCTGTCCGAGGAGATACGCAGTATTTT
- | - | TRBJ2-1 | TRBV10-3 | CAISRDAINEQFF | TGTGCCATCAGCCGGGACGCCATCAATGAGCAGTTCTTC
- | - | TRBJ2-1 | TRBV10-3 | CAISESISQYTEQFF | TGTGCCATCAGTGAGTCTATATCCCAGTACACTGAGCAGTTCTTC
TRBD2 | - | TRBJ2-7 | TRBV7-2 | CASSLQLAGTYEQYF | TGTGCCAGCAGCTTACAACTAGCGGGAACCTACGAGCAGTACTTC
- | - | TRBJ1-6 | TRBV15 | CATSRPIGPLHF | TGTGCCACCAGCAGACCCATAGGACCCCTCCACTTT
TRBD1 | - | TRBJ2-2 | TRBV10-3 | CAISGQGSTGELFF | TGTGCCATCAGTGGACAGGGGAGCACCGGGGAGCTGTTTTTT
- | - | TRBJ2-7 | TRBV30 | CAWSTRNPPAYEQYF | TGTGCCTGGAGTACCCGAAATCCCCCCGCTTACGAGCAGTACTTC
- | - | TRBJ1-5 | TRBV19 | CASSREKGSQPQHF | TGTGCCAGTTCGAGGGAAAAGGGCAGTCAGCCCCAGCATTTT
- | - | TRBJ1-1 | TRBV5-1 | CASSRDINTEAFF | TGCGCCAGCAGCCGGGACATTAACACTGAAGCTTTCTTT
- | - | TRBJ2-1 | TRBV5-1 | CASSSALSVRDNEQFF | TGCGCCAGCAGCTCCGCGCTCTCGGTCCGGGACAATGAGCAGTTCTTC
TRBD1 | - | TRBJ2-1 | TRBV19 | CASSPWTGKDEQFF | TGTGCCAGTAGCCCTTGGACAGGGAAGGATGAGCAGTTCTTC
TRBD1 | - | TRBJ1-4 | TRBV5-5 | CASSSGPLQGAVNEKLFF | TGTGCCAGCAGCTCCGGCCCACTTCAGGGGGCGGTTAATGAAAAACTGTTTTTT
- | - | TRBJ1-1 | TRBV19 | CASSTRWDTYTEAFF | TGTGCCAGTAGTACCCGCTGGGACACCTACACTGAAGCTTTCTTT
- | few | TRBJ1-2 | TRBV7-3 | CASSLGPGQGYTF | TGTGCCAGCAGCTTAGGTCCAGGGCAAGGCTACACCTTC
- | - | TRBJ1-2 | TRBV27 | CASSSRGGATRIYGYTF | TGTGCCAGCAGTTCCCGAGGCGGGGCCACACGAATCTATGGCTACACCTTC
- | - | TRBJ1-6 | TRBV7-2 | CASSLEVGNSPLHF | TGTGCCAGCAGCTTGGAGGTGGGTAATTCACCCCTCCACTTT
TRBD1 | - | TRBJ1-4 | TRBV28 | CASRQGGEKLFF | TGTGCCAGCCGACAGGGTGGCGAAAAACTGTTTTTT
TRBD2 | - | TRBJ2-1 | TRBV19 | CASSHEIGRASGVGSYNEQFF | TGTGCCAGTAGTCACGAAATCGGGAGGGCTAGCGGGGTTGGCTCCTACAATGAGCAGTTCTTC
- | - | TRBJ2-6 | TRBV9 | CASSVTTGRSGANVLTF | TGTGCCAGCAGCGTAACAACAGGTCGCTCTGGGGCCAACGTCCTGACTTTC
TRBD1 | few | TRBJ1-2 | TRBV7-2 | CASSPTFTGEGGYTF | TGTGCCAGCAGCCCAACCTTTACAGGGGAAGGAGGCTACACCTTC
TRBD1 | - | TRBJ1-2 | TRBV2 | CASTQIRQGGGYTF | TGTGCCAGCACCCAAATTCGACAGGGTGGAGGCTACACCTTC
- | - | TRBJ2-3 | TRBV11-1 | CASSLGPRDTQYF | TGTGCCAGCAGCTTAGGTCCCAGAGATACGCAGTATTTT
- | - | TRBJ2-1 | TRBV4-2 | CASSQEANNEQFF | TGTGCCAGCAGCCAAGAAGCGAACAATGAGCAGTTCTTC
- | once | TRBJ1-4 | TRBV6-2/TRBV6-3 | CASSFTGFATNEKLFF | TGTGCCAGCAGCTTTACAGGGTTTGCAACTAATGAAAAACTGTTTTTT
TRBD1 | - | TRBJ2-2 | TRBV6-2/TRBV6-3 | CASSYHPGTAYTGELFF | TGTGCCAGCAGTTACCACCCGGGGACAGCTTACACCGGGGAGCTGTTTTTT
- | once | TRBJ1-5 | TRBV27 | CASSLYRAGGNQPQHF | TGTGCCAGCAGTTTATACCGGGCTGGGGGCAATCAGCCCCAGCATTTT
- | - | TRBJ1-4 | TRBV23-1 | CATPITNEKLFF | TGCGCCACCCCTATAACTAATGAAAAACTGTTTTTT
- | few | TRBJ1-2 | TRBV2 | CASSEEGGYGYTF | TGTGCCAGCAGTGAGGAGGGGGGCTATGGCTACACCTTC
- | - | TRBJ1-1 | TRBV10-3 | CAISVSDITEAFF | TGTGCCATCAGTGTCTCGGACATCACTGAAGCTTTCTTT
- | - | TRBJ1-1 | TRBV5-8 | CASSFTVNTEAFF | TGTGCCAGCAGCTTTACCGTGAACACTGAAGCTTTCTTT
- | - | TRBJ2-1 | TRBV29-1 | CSVEEPVSSYNEQFF | TGCAGCGTTGAAGAGCCGGTGAGCTCCTACAATGAGCAGTTCTTC
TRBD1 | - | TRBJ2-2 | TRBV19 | CASSDRGNTGELFF | TGTGCCAGTAGCGACAGGGGGAACACCGGGGAGCTGTTTTTT
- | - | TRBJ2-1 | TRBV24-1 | CATSSNNEQFF | TGTGCCACCAGTTCTAACAATGAGCAGTTCTTC
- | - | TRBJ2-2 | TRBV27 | CASSLPPGASTGELFF | TGTGCCAGCAGCCTACCTCCCGGGGCTTCCACCGGGGAGCTGTTTTTT
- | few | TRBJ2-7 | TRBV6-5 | CASSYSPEYEQYF | TGTGCCAGCAGTTACTCCCCTGAATACGAGCAGTACTTC
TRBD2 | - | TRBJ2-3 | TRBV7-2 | CASSLTAGAYTQYF | TGTGCCAGCAGCTTAACAGCGGGGGCGTATACGCAGTATTTT
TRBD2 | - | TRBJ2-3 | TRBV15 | CATSPRLAGDGDTQYF | TGTGCCACCAGCCCGCGACTAGCGGGGGATGGAGATACGCAGTATTTT
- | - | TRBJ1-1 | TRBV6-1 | CASSEPGLYTEAFF | TGTGCCAGCAGTGAACCAGGACTGTACACTGAAGCTTTCTTT
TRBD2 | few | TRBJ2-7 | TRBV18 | CASSPGASGGSEQYF | TGTGCCAGCTCACCAGGGGCTAGCGGGGGAAGCGAGCAGTACTTC
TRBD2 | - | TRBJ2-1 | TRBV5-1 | CASSFKRGDYNEQFF | TGCGCCAGCAGCTTCAAGCGGGGGGACTACAATGAGCAGTTCTTC
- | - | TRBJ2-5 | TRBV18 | CASSPGNRDETQYF | TGTGCCAGCTCACCGGGGAACAGGGATGAGACCCAGTACTTC